Listed below are T cell receptor beta chains from one sample, sequenced in a study of tumor-infiltrating lymphocytes in primary liver carcinoma. Each CDR3 protein gets one entry after TCRdb re-called the multiplex PCR reads with MiXCR. The sample carries some 190,000 distinct CDR3 sequences, 50% to 75% recorded once. The sample taken for sequencing was peripheral blood. Receptors were obtained from a man aged 35 to 55 with primary liver carcinoma and hepatitis B virus infection. CDR3s include the opening cysteine and the closing phenylalanine or tryptophan.

J gene: TRBJ1-4; V gene: TRBV5-6; CDR3 protein: CASSTSGRTNEKLFF
J gene: TRBJ1-2; V gene: TRBV4-1; CDR3 protein: CASSQDMGSGYTF
J gene: TRBJ1-5; V gene: TRBV6-6; CDR3 protein: CASSYVGGATNQPQHF
J gene: TRBJ2-7; V gene: TRBV29-1; CDR3 protein: CSFRDSKYF
J gene: TRBJ2-5; V gene: TRBV11-1; CDR3 protein: CASTLGGQETQYF
J gene: TRBJ2-3; V gene: TRBV5-5; CDR3 protein: CASTLRASGFLTDTQYF
J gene: TRBJ2-1; V gene: TRBV6-5; CDR3 protein: CASSYLPPHGRFF
J gene: TRBJ2-1; V gene: TRBV6-6; CDR3 protein: CASSFRDPSSYNEQFF
J gene: TRBJ2-3; V gene: TRBV7-9; CDR3 protein: CASRPGTSGRIGYDTQYF
J gene: TRBJ1-4; V gene: TRBV7-9; CDR3 protein: CASSLGQDNEKLFF
J gene: TRBJ2-7; V gene: TRBV30; CDR3 protein: CAWQTSALYEQYF
J gene: TRBJ2-2; V gene: TRBV12-3/TRBV12-4; CDR3 protein: CASSLALAGVGELFF
J gene: TRBJ2-2; V gene: TRBV11-2; CDR3 protein: CASSGWSAGDLFF
J gene: TRBJ2-1; V gene: TRBV28; CDR3 protein: CASRWTSGLTSYNEQFF
J gene: TRBJ1-2; V gene: TRBV11-2; CDR3 protein: CASSPGQGPYGYTF
J gene: TRBJ1-4; V gene: TRBV28; CDR3 protein: CASSLTGTPEGLFF
J gene: TRBJ2-2; V gene: TRBV7-8; CDR3 protein: CASSLGPGLGGELFF
J gene: TRBJ1-1; V gene: TRBV14; CDR3 protein: CACSQVAYITEAFF
J gene: TRBJ2-5; V gene: TRBV11-2; CDR3 protein: CASSLASGRLETQYF
J gene: TRBJ2-2; V gene: TRBV11-2; CDR3 protein: CDSSGGLAERNTGELFF
J gene: TRBJ2-3; V gene: TRBV7-9; CDR3 protein: CARSLPRGLQGFTDTQYF
J gene: TRBJ1-6; V gene: TRBV29-1; CDR3 protein: CSVQTETGSPLHF
J gene: TRBJ2-1; V gene: TRBV6-1; CDR3 protein: CASSTTFLAGYYNEQFF
J gene: TRBJ2-1; V gene: TRBV4-2; CDR3 protein: CASSQALAGGNNEQFF
J gene: TRBJ1-5; V gene: TRBV29-1; CDR3 protein: CGVEETLWGPQHF
J gene: TRBJ1-4; V gene: TRBV4-1; CDR3 protein: CASSQDYDSEKLFF
J gene: TRBJ2-1; V gene: TRBV6-5; CDR3 protein: CASKVGRIEFF
J gene: TRBJ2-6; V gene: TRBV11-2; CDR3 protein: CASSSGLSGANVMTF
J gene: TRBJ2-1; V gene: TRBV11-2; CDR3 protein: CANTPGTGDYNEQFF
J gene: TRBJ1-2; V gene: TRBV7-8; CDR3 protein: CASSLFHRRESHYGYTF
J gene: TRBJ2-3; V gene: TRBV11-2; CDR3 protein: CAISFSGALSTDTQYF
J gene: TRBJ2-2; V gene: TRBV29-1; CDR3 protein: CSVTTGTGFGGRAEAGELFF
J gene: TRBJ2-7; V gene: TRBV11-1; CDR3 protein: CASSLGIKLYEQYF
J gene: TRBJ2-5; V gene: TRBV11-2; CDR3 protein: CASSRGGEGEEAQYF
J gene: TRBJ2-1; V gene: TRBV29-1; CDR3 protein: CSHGSLDSYNEQFF
J gene: TRBJ2-7; V gene: TRBV4-1; CDR3 protein: CASSQDSRTGGYEQYF
J gene: TRBJ2-2; V gene: TRBV11-2; CDR3 protein: CASSSYGGGTGELFF
J gene: TRBJ2-7; V gene: TRBV13; CDR3 protein: CASSLRLAGTYEQYF
J gene: TRBJ2-5; V gene: TRBV14; CDR3 protein: CASSYGTFRQETQYF
J gene: TRBJ2-3; V gene: TRBV4-2; CDR3 protein: CASSQAGTSGRVDTQYF